Shown below are 14 T cell receptor beta chains from a single sample sequenced in a study of T-cell memory formation after mild COVID-19. In TCRdb, the 5' RACE reads were re-called with MiXCR into one record per CDR3 protein. This sample carries 350,000 to 500,000 distinct CDR3 sequences, about 20% of them seen once, and the ten largest clones take 7.5% to 10%. What was sequenced was PBMCs or a T cell subset sorted from them (not recorded which). The receptor source for this set is an adult woman who had mild COVID-19 (a few samples of this study predate the infection). Cell type and time point are not known.

This clonotype was counted between two and nine times. The rearrangement joins TRBV3-1 to TRBJ1-1; unclear D gene. V was clipped by 3 bases and J by 0 bases, with 5 bases between them. Germline CDR1 and CDR2: LGHDT and YNNKEL (reference sequence). This CDR3 contains 13 residues. As DNA, the CDR3 is TGTGCCAGCAGCCACACGATGAACACTGAAGCTTTCTTT. Translation gives CASSHTMNTEAFF.

The chain has TRBV20-1 and TRBJ2-2, with 7 bases fitting TRBD1. With 2 bases clipped from V and 0 bases from J, the junction kept 0 bases outside the gene matches. There are 14 residues in the CDR3. Germline CDR1 DFQATT, CDR2 SNEGSKA (reference sequence). CDR3 DNA: TGCAGTGCTAGACAGGGGGCGAACACCGGGGAGCTGTTTTTT. It encodes CSARQGANTGELFF.

Comment on this clonotype: The junction differs from germline at one of its ends, possibly a read error. This chain links TRBV12-3 or TRBV12-4 with TRBJ1-1; D call uncertain. The CDR3 contains 14 residues. CDR3 DNA: TGTGCCAGCAGCTTAGGACCGCTGAACACTGAAGCTTTCTTT. This codes for CASSLGPLNTEAFF.

The rearrangement joins TRBV12-3 or TRBV12-4 to TRBJ1-5; TRBD1 is a possible D gene (5 bases). This CDR3 has 15 residues. Trimming removed 8 bases from V and 4 bases from J, with 18 bases in between. CDR3 coding DNA: TGTGCCAGCGGTGTTTGGGGGTCGGGAAATCAGCCCCAGCATTTT. Translated, it gives CASGVWGSGNQPQHF.

This clonotype came up a few times. The genes are TRBV7-6 and TRBJ2-3, with 8 bases matching TRBD2. Germline assignment: CDR1 SGHVS and CDR2 FNYEAQ. CDR3 length: 16 residues. V trimming: 1 base; J trimming: 2 bases; junction bases outside the gene matches: 5. Here the CDR3 reads CASSLVTAGATDTQYF. The DNA for the CDR3 is TGTGCCAGCAGCTTAGTTACAGCGGGAGCCACAGATACGCAGTATTTT.

This clonotype was recorded a few times. The chain recombines TRBV20-1 with TRBJ2-5, with 9 nucleotides matching TRBD2. Per the germline V gene, CDR1 is DFQATT and CDR2 is SNEGSKA (reference sequence). The CDR3 contains 16 residues. V lost 2 bases, J lost 2 bases, and 9 bases stayed unmatched. This CDR3 is CSARPFRTSVQETQYF. The CDR3 DNA reads TGCAGTGCTAGACCCTTCAGGACTAGCGTTCAAGAGACCCAGTACTTC.

The rearrangement joins TRBV7-9 to TRBJ1-2; weak D call: TRBD1 (5 bases). This CDR3 has 13 residues. V lost 5 bases, J lost 4 bases, and 11 bases lay in between. Germline V CDR1 and CDR2: SEHNR, FQNEAQ (reference sequence). Here the CDR3 reads CASSPDTIYGYTF. CDR3 sequence (DNA): TGTGCCAGCAGCCCGGACACAATCTATGGCTACACCTTC. Variable domain in full (rest from reference TRBV7-9 and TRBJ1-2): DTGVSQNPRHKITKRGQNVTFRCDPISEHNRLYWYRQTLGQGPEFLTYFQNEAQLEKSRLLSDRFSAERPKGSFSTLEIQRTEQGDSAMYLCASSPDTIYGYTFGSGTRLTVV.

This clonotype was recorded a few times. This rearrangement joins TRBV27 to TRBJ2-3; D gene ambiguous. With 1 base removed from V and 4 bases from J, the gap between germline ends came to 6 bases. This CDR3 contains 13 residues. Germline V lookup: CDR1 MNHEY, CDR2 SMNVEV (reference sequence). CDR3 sequence reads: CASSLYISDTQYF. The CDR3 DNA is TGTGCCAGCAGTTTATACATTTCAGATACGCAGTATTTT.

With regard to this clonotype: Because it lacks the conserved phenylalanine or tryptophan at the end, this CDR3 is likely a read error. The CDR3 loop reads CASSGTSGRALANEQFY. CDR3 in DNA: TGTGCCAGCAGTGGGACTAGCGGGAGGGCCCTGGCCAATGAGCAGTTCTAC. The chain joins TRBV2 to TRBJ2-1; 15 bases are shared with TRBD2. The CDR3 totals 17 residues. The V segment lost 4 bases and the J segment 6 bases; nucleotides outside the gene matches: 7. Per the germline V gene, CDR1 is SNHLY and CDR2 is FYNNEI.

The chain carries TRBV3-1 and TRBJ1-3; TRBD1 is a possible D gene (5 bases). The CDR3 consists of 18 residues. V shed 0 bases and J shed 0 bases, with 15 bases lying between them. Looked up from germline, CDR1 is LGHDT and CDR2 is YNNKEL (reference sequence). In nucleotides, the CDR3 is TGTGCCAGCAGCCAAGATCTACCGGGACGTCGCTCTGGAAACACCATATATTTT. Protein sequence: CASSQDLPGRRSGNTIYF.

This clonotype was seen only a few times. V gene TRBV20-1 combines with J gene TRBJ2-5; possibly TRBD2 for D (5 bases). The CDR3 sequence is 13 residues long. The germline V and J ends were trimmed by 3 bases and 4 bases, with 12 bases remaining between them. From germline, CDR1 is DFQATT and CDR2 SNEGSKA (reference sequence). The CDR3 spells CSASLAGLETQYF. CDR3 DNA sequence: TGCAGTGCTAGCCTAGCTGGGCTAGAGACCCAGTACTTC.

This sequence joins TRBV24-1 and TRBJ1-2, with D hard to call. V lost 4 bases to trimming and J lost 5 bases, with 7 bases between them. Germline CDR1 and CDR2: KGHDR and SFDVKD. The length of the CDR3 is 12 residues. The CDR3 sequence: CATSDGPYGYTF. CDR3 nucleotides: TGTGCCACCAGTGACGGCCCTTATGGCTACACCTTC.

This chain links TRBV7-2 with TRBJ2-5; 7 nucleotides line up with TRBD1. The V segment lost 4 bases and the J segment 4 bases; nucleotides outside the gene matches: 6. This CDR3 is built from 14 residues. Looked up from germline, CDR1 is SGHTA and CDR2 is FQGNSA. The CDR3 DNA follows: TGTGCCAGCAGCTCCACAGGGGTCCCAGAGACCCAGTACTTC. This translates into CASSSTGVPETQYF. Complete variable domain (other parts from reference TRBV7-2 and TRBJ2-5): GAGVSQSPSNKVTEKGKDVELRCDPISGHTALYWYRQSLGQGLEFLIYFQGNSAPDKSGLPSDRFSAERTGGSVSTLTIQRTQQEDSAVYLCASSSTGVPETQYFGPGTRLLVL.

V and J are TRBV2 and TRBJ2-1, with 8 positions matching TRBD1. The J segment lost 5 bases and the V segment lost 9 bases, leaving 3 bases of the junction unmatched. CDR3 size: 12 residues. Looked up from germline, CDR1 is SNHLY and CDR2 is FYNNEI. This chain's CDR3 is CASDRGNNEQFF. The CDR3 DNA is TGTGCCAGTGACAGGGGAAACAATGAGCAGTTCTTC.